The next 9 T cell receptor beta chains were all read from a single sample in a study of blood T cells in healthy people across ages. A J-beta primer mix and a sample-barcoded 5' primer were used in a second PCR of about 6 to 12 cycles. TCRdb itself ran the 5' RACE reads through MiXCR, one entry per CDR3 protein. This sample has 1.5 million to 2 million distinct CDR3 sequences, with roughly two fifths found just once. The sequencing sample was made of blood. All receptors come from a human donor in good health.

This sequence joins TRBV4-2 and TRBJ1-5; a weak D match, TRBD1 (6 bases). Germline-derived CDR1 and CDR2 are LGHNA and YNFKEQ. The CDR3 has 14 amino acids. V was pared by 2 bases and J by 4 bases, with 9 bases between. The CDR3 protein is CASSQQGQNQPQHF. The CDR3 DNA reads as TGTGCCAGCAGCCAACAAGGACAGAATCAGCCCCAGCATTTT.

This clonotype was seen a few times. V and J are TRBV12-3 or TRBV12-4 and TRBJ1-2; D remains unclear. V gave up 3 bases and J gave up 5 bases, with 13 bases separating them. This CDR3 is built from 14 residues. In DNA, the CDR3 is TGTGCCAGCAGTTTTGGTGGCAACCAATATGGCTACACCTTC. Its protein product is CASSFGGNQYGYTF.

The V and J genes are TRBV12-3 or TRBV12-4 and TRBJ2-3, with 10 bases matching TRBD2. V lost 1 base, J lost 2 bases, and 6 bases stayed unmatched. The CDR3 is 17 residues long. The CDR3 DNA is TGTGCCAGCAGTTTAGGGTCCCTAGCGGGGGTCACAGATACGCAGTATTTT. This encodes CASSLGSLAGVTDTQYF.

The chain uses TRBV15 and TRBJ1-1; no reliable D call. The CDR3 extends over 13 amino acids. The ends were cut back, 5 bases at V and 4 bases at J, with 11 bases in the middle. CDR1 and CDR2 from the germline V gene are LNHNV and YYDKDF (reference sequence). The CDR3 sequence: CATSSVGSTEAFF. CDR3 nucleotides: TGTGCCACCAGCTCTGTGGGGAGCACTGAAGCTTTCTTT.

This clonotype turned up a few times. In nucleotides, the CDR3 is TGCAGTGCTAGAGGTCGGGCAGGGGACTATTATGGCTACACCTTC. This sequence encodes CSARGRAGDYYGYTF. The chain has TRBV20-1 and TRBJ1-2; TRBD1 is a possible D gene (6 bases). V lost 1 base, J lost 5 bases, and 17 bases lay in between. This CDR3 is 15 amino acids long. Germline V gene lookup returns CDR1 DFQATT and CDR2 SNEGSKA (reference sequence).

The V gene is TRBV28, the J gene TRBJ1-5; TRBD1 aligns across 7 bases. Germline CDR1 MDHEN, CDR2 SYDVKM. The V and J ends lost 6 bases and 5 bases, in that order; junction bases with no gene match: 7. This CDR3 region has 14 residues. The CDR3 sequence is CASSHDRVDQPQHF. The DNA for the CDR3 is TGTGCCAGCAGCCACGACAGGGTCGATCAGCCCCAGCATTTT.

This clonotype was recorded a few times. The chain uses TRBV12-3 or TRBV12-4 and TRBJ2-3; no reliable D call. This CDR3 spans 12 amino acids. V lost 2 bases and J 6 bases, leaving 6 bases between the germline ends. In DNA form, the CDR3 reads TGTGCCAGCAGTTTAACGGAGGATACGCAGTATTTT. It yields the protein CASSLTEDTQYF.

This clonotype occurred once. This chain joins TRBV29-1 and TRBJ1-1, with a possible D match to TRBD1 (6 bases). Germline V gives CDR1 SQVTM, CDR2 ANQGSEA. There are 14 residues in the CDR3. V was trimmed by 7 bases and J by 4 bases, leaving 19 bases between them. The CDR3 protein is CSANPGGLSTEAFF. For the CDR3, the DNA is TGCAGCGCGAACCCGGGGGGGCTTAGCACTGAAGCTTTCTTT. The whole variable domain, remainder taken from reference TRBV29-1 and TRBJ1-1, is SAVISQKPSRDICQRGTSLTIQCQVDSQVTMMFWYRQQPGQSLTLIATANQGSEATYESGFVIDKFPISRPNLTFSTLTVSNMSPEDSSIYLCSANPGGLSTEAFFGQGTRLTVV.

This clonotype appeared a single time. Mismatch with germline at one junction end may stem from a read error. The V gene is TRBV5-1, the J gene TRBJ2-1; a weak D match, TRBD1 (5 bases). The CDR3 length is 14 residues. Germline-derived CDR1 and CDR2 are SGHRS and YFSETQ. For the CDR3, the DNA is TGCGCCAGTAGCTTGGCCTACAGGAACAATGAGCAGTTCTTC. This sequence encodes CASSLAYRNNEQFF.